The 30 T cell receptor beta chains presented below share a single source sample, sequenced in a study of spatial heterogeneity in lung cancer. Each CDR3 protein is one row after TCRdb ran MiXCR on the 5' RACE reads. Of roughly 70,000 distinct CDR3 sequences listed, roughly 8.9% were seen once; the top ten hold 1.9%. This sample's time point: blood at routine non-recurrence follow-up after resection. The starting material was PBMCs, obtained at follow-up. The receptor source for this set is a female donor with early-stage non-small cell lung cancer.

At least ten counts were recorded for this clonotype. The rearrangement joins TRBV9 to TRBJ1-2; possible D gene TRBD1, 5 bases. V was shortened by 5 bases and J by 9 bases, with 17 bases between the two germline ends. Germline V gives CDR1 SGDLS, CDR2 YYNGEE. This CDR3 comprises 13 residues. The CDR3 spells CASRGEGKVSYTF. As DNA, the CDR3 is TGTGCCAGCAGAGGCGAGGGGAAGGTGAGCTACACCTTC.

This clonotype showed up many times. The CDR3 is CASSKEAGTYEQYF. The DNA for the CDR3 is TGTGCCAGCAGCAAGGAGGCCGGGACCTACGAGCAGTACTTC. J is TRBJ2-7 and V is TRBV21-1; whether TRBD1, the table's D call, matches the DNA was not checked. TRBV21-1 is noted as a pseudogene. The CDR3 extends over 14 amino acids.

This clonotype was seen at least ten times. This chain uses TRBV10-2 with TRBJ1-5; possible D gene TRBD1, 6 bases. With 8 bases removed from V and 3 bases from J, the gap between germline ends came to 17 bases. Germline assignment: CDR1 WSHSY and CDR2 SAAADI. The CDR3 loop spans 15 amino acids. CDR3 nucleotide sequence: TGCGCCAGCCGGGAAAGTGGACAGCTCAATCAGCCCCAGCATTTT. It encodes CASRESGQLNQPQHF.

This clonotype showed up just a few times. The chain links TRBV2 to TRBJ2-2; 13 bases are a match to TRBD2. The CDR3 covers 16 residues. V trimming: 7 bases; J trimming: 6 bases; junction bases outside the gene matches: 8. From germline, CDR1 is SNHLY and CDR2 FYNNEI. The CDR3 nucleotides are TGTGCCAGCATGGGCTGGACTAGCGGGAGCCCCGGGGAGCTGTTTTTT. Its protein is CASMGWTSGSPGELFF. Full variable domain (remainder filled in from reference TRBV2 and TRBJ2-2): EPEVTQTPSHQVTQMGQEVILRCVPISNHLYFYWYRQILGQKVEFLVSFYNNEISEKSEIFDDQFSVERPDGSNFTLKIRSTKLEDSAMYFCASMGWTSGSPGELFFGEGSRLTVL.

Many counts were recorded for this clonotype. V usage is TRBV29-1 and J usage is TRBJ1-1; 8 bases agree with TRBD1. The germline V gene has CDR1 SQVTM and CDR2 ANQGSEA. Trimming at V came to 4 bases and at J to 3 bases, leaving 7 bases not matched to a gene. The CDR3 runs 14 residues. The DNA for the CDR3 is TGCAGCGTTGCCCGTACAGGGGGGTACACTGAAGCTTTCTTT. It is translated as CSVARTGGYTEAFF. Using reference TRBV29-1 and TRBJ1-1 for the parts outside the CDR3, the full variable domain is SAVISQKPSRDICQRGTSLTIQCQVDSQVTMMFWYRQQPGQSLTLIATANQGSEATYESGFVIDKFPISRPNLTFSTLTVSNMSPEDSSIYLCSVARTGGYTEAFFGQGTRLTVV.

This clonotype was detected ten times or more. The chain is built from TRBV12-3 or TRBV12-4 and TRBJ2-5; 14 bases align to TRBD2. The CDR3 is 19 amino acids. J gave up 4 bases and V 8 bases, and 18 bases lay outside the gene matches. The CDR3 nucleotides are TGTGCCAGCGACAATACCGGGACTAGCGGGAGTCGGGCAAGAGAGACCCAGTACTTC. Translated, it gives CASDNTGTSGSRARETQYF.

This sequence joins TRBV5-5 and TRBJ1-1; 8 positions match TRBD1. CDR1 SGHKS and CDR2 YYEKEE come from the germline V gene (reference sequence). V lost 4 bases, J lost 11 bases, and 13 bases stayed unmatched. The CDR3 length is 14 residues. Written as DNA, the CDR3 is TGTGCCAGCAGCGTCGGGACAGGCCTTAACCGGGCTTTCTTT. As protein: CASSVGTGLNRAFF.

The rearrangement joins TRBV20-1 to TRBJ1-1; TRBD1 agrees at 10 bases. CDR3 length: 12 amino acids. Losses at the gene ends were 3 bases for V and 10 bases for J; bases not matched to a gene: 5. Germline V lookup: CDR1 DFQATT, CDR2 SNEGSKA (reference sequence). The CDR3, as DNA: TGCAGTGCTAGGGAGGGACAGGGGTTAGCTTTCTTT. Amino acids: CSAREGQGLAFF.

V gene TRBV2 combines with J gene TRBJ1-5; 8 nucleotides line up with TRBD1. The CDR3 length is 13 residues. CDR1 SNHLY and CDR2 FYNNEI come from the germline V gene. CDR3 loop: CVGKDREGQPQHF. The CDR3 DNA is TGTGTCGGCAAGGACAGGGAGGGTCAGCCCCAGCATTTT. The full variable domain, with the rest looked up from reference TRBV2 and TRBJ1-5, is EPEVTQTPSHQVTQMGQEVILRCVPISNHLYFYWYRQILGQKVEFLVSFYNNEISEKSEIFDDQFSVERPDGSNFTLKIRSTKLEDSAMYFCVGKDREGQPQHFGDGTRLSIL.

The chain couples TRBV7-2 to TRBJ2-7, with D tentatively TRBD1 (7 bases). Trimming stripped 0 bases from V and 6 bases from J, with 15 bases between. From germline, CDR1 is SGHTA and CDR2 FQGNSA. This CDR3 has 15 amino acids. In DNA form, the CDR3 reads TGTGCCAGCAGCTTAGCAGGTACCAGGGGGGCCGAGCAGTACTTC. Translating it yields CASSLAGTRGAEQYF.

This clonotype appeared a few times. The chain has TRBV19 and TRBJ2-1; no clear D. V lost 5 bases, J lost 0 bases, and 8 bases lay in between. CDR3 length equals 14 residues. Germline CDR1 LNHDA, CDR2 SQIVND (reference sequence). Here the CDR3 DNA reads TGTGCCAGTAGTGACGGCCCCTCCTACAATGAGCAGTTCTTC. This encodes CASSDGPSYNEQFF.

This clonotype was observed many times. V usage is TRBV12-3 or TRBV12-4 and J usage is TRBJ2-5; D not resolved. The CDR3 has 15 residues. V shed 2 bases and J shed 5 bases, with 15 bases lying between them. The DNA for the CDR3 is TGTGCCAGCAGTTTAAATCTCTTGGCCGGGGAGACCCAGTACTTC. Translated: CASSLNLLAGETQYF.

The chain carries TRBV5-4 and TRBJ2-3, with 7 bases aligning to TRBD1. The V gene's germline CDR1 is SGHNT and CDR2 YYREEE (reference sequence). Germline trimming cut 4 bases from V and 2 bases from J; bases unmatched to any gene: 7. The length of the CDR3 is 15 residues. The CDR3: CASSIGQENTDTQYF. The CDR3 DNA reads as TGTGCCAGCAGCATCGGACAGGAGAACACAGATACGCAGTATTTT. The full variable domain, its missing parts supplied by reference TRBV5-4 and TRBJ2-3, is ETGVTQSPTHLIKTRGQQVTLRCSSQSGHNTVSWYQQALGQGPQFIFQYYREEENGRGNFPPRFSGLQFPNYSSELNVNALELDDSALYLCASSIGQENTDTQYFGPGTRLTVL.

The genes are TRBV28 and TRBJ2-7; 11 bases match TRBD2. The CDR3 runs to 15 residues. Germline CDR1 is MDHEN and CDR2 is SYDVKM. V was pared by 6 bases and J by 4 bases, with 8 bases of the junction left unmatched. CDR3 coding DNA: TGTGCCAGCAGAACCCCGGGACTAGCGGATTACGAGCAGTACTTC. It translates to CASRTPGLADYEQYF.

CDR3 in amino acids: CASSESAGENEQFF. CDR3 nucleotide sequence: TGCGCCAGCAGTGAGTCGGCGGGGGAGAATGAGCAGTTCTTC. V gene TRBV10-1 combines with J gene TRBJ2-1; 7 bases map to TRBD2. V lost 0 bases and J lost 7; bases outside the gene matches: 3. Germline values: CDR1 WNHNN, CDR2 SYGVQD (reference sequence). This CDR3 is 14 amino acids long.

This chain joins TRBV7-2 and TRBJ2-1, with TRBD2 matching 11 bases. The ends lost 5 bases at V and 3 bases at J; junction bases unmatched: 6. The CDR3 has 16 residues. From germline, CDR1 is SGHTA and CDR2 FQGNSA. The CDR3 sequence: CASSPTSGGLYNEQFF. CDR3 nucleotide sequence: TGTGCCAGCAGCCCAACTAGCGGGGGACTCTACAATGAGCAGTTCTTC.

The chain couples TRBV20-1 to TRBJ2-3; no definite D call. V was pared by 3 bases and J by 10 bases, with 8 bases between. The V gene's germline CDR1 is DFQATT and CDR2 SNEGSKA (reference sequence). This CDR3 has 10 residues. CDR3: CSASQTAQYF. Written as DNA, the CDR3 is TGCAGTGCTAGCCAGACGGCGCAGTATTTT.

This clonotype occurred a few times. This sequence joins TRBV18 and TRBJ1-5; D unclear. V lost 3 bases to trimming and J lost 2 bases, with 5 bases between them. Looked up from germline, CDR1 is KGHSH and CDR2 is LQKENI. The CDR3 has 13 residues. The CDR3 DNA follows: TGTGCCAGCTCACCCCCTGGCAATCAGCCCCAGCATTTT. As protein: CASSPPGNQPQHF.

This clonotype appeared many times. The V gene is TRBV4-1, the J gene TRBJ2-5; 11 bases map to TRBD2. Germline V gene data show CDR1 as MGHRA and CDR2 as YSYEKL. Germline trimming cut 4 bases from V and 5 bases from J; bases unmatched to any gene: 9. The CDR3 extends over 16 amino acids. The DNA for the CDR3 is TGCGCCAGCAGCCCCTTAGCGGGAGGGCCACGTGAGACCCAGTACTTC. Encoded protein: CASSPLAGGPRETQYF.

The CDR3 loop reads CASSVGSRVGYEQYF. CDR3 nucleotide sequence: TGTGCCAGCAGCGTAGGATCGCGGGTCGGCTACGAGCAGTACTTC. The genes are TRBV28 and TRBJ2-7, with D possibly being TRBD2 (5 bases). The CDR3 sequence is 15 residues long. CDR1 MDHEN and CDR2 SYDVKM come from the germline V gene. Trimming removed 6 bases from V and 3 bases from J, with 18 bases in between.

The V call is TRBV20-1, the J call TRBJ2-7, with D uncertain. V was pared by 3 bases and J by 4 bases, with 4 bases between. Germline CDR1 DFQATT, CDR2 SNEGSKA (reference sequence). The CDR3 has 10 residues. The CDR3: CSASNYEQYF. Here the CDR3 DNA reads TGCAGTGCTAGTAATTACGAGCAGTACTTC.

This clonotype was picked up many times. This sequence joins TRBV5-5 and TRBJ1-5; D is undetermined. The length of the CDR3 is 15 residues. Germline V CDR1 and CDR2: SGHKS, YYEKEE (reference sequence). Trimming stripped 2 bases from V and 4 bases from J, with 13 bases between. CDR3 nucleotides: TGTGCCAGCAGCTTCCGGTACGAAGGGAATCAGCCCCAGCATTTT. It yields the protein CASSFRYEGNQPQHF.

This clonotype was picked up many times. An end of the junction does not agree with germline; a read error may underlie this. The chain joins TRBV6-5 to TRBJ2-1, with a weak D call TRBD2 (7 bases). Germline loops: CDR1 MNHEY, CDR2 SVGAGI. This CDR3 comprises 15 residues. DNA of the CDR3: TGTGCCAGCCGTTATTGGGAGGGGGACTTCGATGAGCAGTTCTTC. It specifies CASRYWEGDFDEQFF.

This clonotype was observed at least ten times. This rearrangement joins TRBV7-8 to TRBJ1-2; a possible D gene is TRBD1 (5 bases). Germline V gene data show CDR1 as SGHVS and CDR2 as FQNEAQ. This CDR3 is built from 14 residues. V was shortened by 5 bases and J by 2 bases, with 12 bases between the two germline ends. CDR3 loop: CASSPSAGNYGYTF. Written as DNA, the CDR3 is TGTGCCAGCAGCCCGTCGGCAGGGAACTATGGCTACACCTTC.

This clonotype turned up a few times. This chain links TRBV7-9 with TRBJ2-7; D might be TRBD2 (5 bases). Germline V lookup: CDR1 SEHNR, CDR2 FQNEAQ (reference sequence). V was cut by 5 bases and J by 5 bases, with 19 bases left in between. There are 15 residues in the CDR3. CDR3 loop: CASSPTRAGRDEQYF. CDR3 bases: TGTGCCAGCAGCCCAACAAGGGCCGGGCGGGACGAGCAGTACTTC.

This clonotype showed up many times. This chain links TRBV29-1 with TRBJ2-7; D might be TRBD1 or TRBD2, each matching 5 bases. This CDR3 comprises 13 residues. Trimming removed 4 bases from V and 2 bases from J, with 12 bases in between. The germline V gene has CDR1 SQVTM and CDR2 ANQGSEA. CDR3 bases: TGCAGCGTTGTCCCGGTGGGGGCCTACGAGCAGTACTTC. Translated, it gives CSVVPVGAYEQYF.

This clonotype was recorded at least ten times. V usage is TRBV2 and J usage is TRBJ2-1; no definite D call. The germline gives CDR1 SNHLY, CDR2 FYNNEI. There are 11 residues in the CDR3. V lost 8 bases to trimming and J lost 11 bases, with 13 bases between them. For the CDR3, the DNA is TGTGCCAGCCAAACACGGTATAAGCAGTTCTTC. This encodes CASQTRYKQFF.

This clonotype was detected ten times or more. The CDR3, as DNA: TGTGCCAGCAAGGCGGGAGAAAATGAGCAGTTCTTC. Its protein is CASKAGENEQFF. The rearrangement links TRBV27 to TRBJ2-1, with 7 bases that match TRBD2. Germline CDR1 reads MNHEY; CDR2 reads SMNVEV (reference sequence). V gave up 7 bases and J gave up 7 bases; unmatched junction bases: 4. This CDR3 contains 12 residues.

This clonotype was counted at least ten times. The chain couples TRBV18 to TRBJ1-5; the D is unclear. Germline assignment: CDR1 KGHSH and CDR2 LQKENI. The CDR3 extends over 14 amino acids. V lost 3 bases and J 4 bases, leaving 10 bases between the germline ends. The CDR3 bases are TGTGCCAGCTCACCCGGGTCCGCTAATCAGCCCCAGCATTTT. Its translation is CASSPGSANQPQHF.

This clonotype was observed a few times. The chain has TRBV7-9 and TRBJ2-5; possible D gene TRBD1, 6 bases. Germline assignment: CDR1 SEHNR and CDR2 FQNEAQ (reference sequence). This CDR3 comprises 14 residues. V gave up 3 bases and J gave up 5 bases, with 13 bases separating them. The CDR3 loop reads CASSFYRVGETQYF. The DNA for the CDR3 is TGTGCCAGCAGCTTCTACAGGGTCGGGGAGACCCAGTACTTC.